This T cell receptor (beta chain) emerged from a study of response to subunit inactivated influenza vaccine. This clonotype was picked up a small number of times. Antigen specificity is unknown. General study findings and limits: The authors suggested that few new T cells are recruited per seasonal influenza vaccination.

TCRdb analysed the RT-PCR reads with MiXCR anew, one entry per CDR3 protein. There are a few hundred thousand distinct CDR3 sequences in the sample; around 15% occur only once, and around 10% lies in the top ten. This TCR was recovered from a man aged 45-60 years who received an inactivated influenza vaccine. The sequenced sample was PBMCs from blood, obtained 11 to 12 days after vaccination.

The CDR3 bases are TGCGCCAGCAGAAAACAGTATTCTGGGGCCAACGTCCTGACTTTC. Its protein product is CASRKQYSGANVLTF. The chain is built from TRBV5-1 and TRBJ2-6; D gene uncertain. Germline V gene data show CDR1 as SGHRS and CDR2 as YFSETQ. Trimming took off 5 bases at V and 1 base at J, with 10 bases between the two ends. This CDR3 contains 15 residues. The full variable domain, completed using reference TRBV5-1 and TRBJ2-6, is KAGVTQTPRYLIKTRGQQVTLSCSPISGHRSVSWYQQTPGQGLQFLFEYFSETQRNKGNFPGRFSGRQFSNSRSEMNVSTLELGDSALYLCASRKQYSGANVLTFGAGSRLTVL.